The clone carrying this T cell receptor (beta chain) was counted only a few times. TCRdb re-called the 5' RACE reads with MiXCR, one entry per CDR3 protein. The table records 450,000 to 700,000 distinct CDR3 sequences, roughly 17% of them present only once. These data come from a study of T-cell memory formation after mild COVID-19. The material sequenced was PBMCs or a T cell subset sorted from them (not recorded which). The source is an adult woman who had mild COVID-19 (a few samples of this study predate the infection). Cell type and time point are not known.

The CDR3 protein is CASSYSHPGEGRSNQPQHF. As DNA, the CDR3 is TGTGCCAGCAGTTACTCCCACCCCGGGGAGGGGAGGAGCAATCAGCCCCAGCATTTT. J is TRBJ1-5 and V is TRBV6-6, with TRBD1 as a possible D gene (5 bases). This CDR3 spans 19 amino acids. V was cut by 0 bases and J by 1 base, with 19 bases left in between. Germline V gene data show CDR1 as MNHNY and CDR2 as SVGAGI (reference sequence).